This T cell receptor (beta chain) was sequenced for a study of blood T cell repertoires in COVID-19. Turning to the study itself: PBMCs, B-cell-depleted T cells, or T cells were the source of the cDNA or gDNA that made up the material.

Profiling relied on immunoSEQ multiplex PCR, and the TCRdb table lists in-frame clones only, not all of them. The table includes about 250,000 clones, approximately 90% detected once. The length of the CDR3 is 13 residues. V lost 3 bases to trimming and J lost 6 bases, with 9 bases between them. The germline V gene has CDR1 SNHLY and CDR2 FYNNEI. The origin of this receptor is a woman in her 40s who had recovered from COVID-19. The chain links TRBV2 to TRBJ1-5; D might be TRBD1 (6 bases). The sample was peripheral blood. CDR3 residues: CASSEGAAQPQHF. The DNA for the CDR3 is TGTGCCAGCAGTGAGGGGGCGGCTCAGCCCCAGCATTTT.